The clone carrying this T cell receptor beta chain was seen just once. As yet, its antigen is unknown. Method: immunoSEQ multiplex PCR; TCRdb's copy keeps in-frame clones and lacks some. Counted here are 60,000 to 95,000 clones, around 87% occurring once; the ten biggest clones make up roughly 18%. This sample is part of a study of T cell responses to AZD1222 COVID-19 vaccine. Notes on the study in general: Clonal diversity was possibly underestimated, and the donors were mostly white British, with more females.

The starting material was peripheral blood, obtained 28 days after the second AZD1222 dose. The sequence was obtained from an adult who received the AZD1222 COVID-19 vaccine.

CDR3 DNA sequence: TGTGCCTGGGGAGGGACAGGGGGTGAAAAACTGTTTTTT. It encodes CAWGGTGGEKLFF. The genes are TRBV30 and TRBJ1-4, with 11 bases aligning to TRBD1. This CDR3 contains 13 residues. The ends lost 5 bases at V and 7 bases at J; junction bases unmatched: 3. Germline V gives CDR1 GTSNPN, CDR2 SVGIG (reference sequence).